The source of this TCR beta chain is a study of cytomegalovirus exposure and HLA in healthy donors. PCR was performed using 60 Vbeta and 13 Jbeta primers. The assay was immunoSEQ multiplex PCR, and TCRdb's table has in-frame clones only and misses some. Of 200,000 to 250,000 clones in the sample, approximately 79% were seen once. Looked up from germline, CDR1 is LNHDA and CDR2 is SQIVND (reference sequence). The CDR3 has 15 residues. V lost 5 bases and J 0 bases, leaving 11 bases between the germline ends. This clone is a singleton in its sample. The source of this sequence is a man between 45 and 60 years old in good health and CMV-seronegative. Input material: PBMCs. The chain carries TRBV19 and TRBJ2-1; no firm D call. Here the CDR3 DNA reads TGTGCCAGTAGTCCGACTTCCCTCTCCTACAATGAGCAGTTCTTC. This gives the protein CASSPTSLSYNEQFF.